Each of the 14 T cell receptor beta chains below was sequenced from the same sample in a study of identical twins. TCRdb analysed the 5' RACE reads with MiXCR anew, one entry per CDR3 protein. The sample holds some 500,000 distinct CDR3 sequences; 20% to 25% are singletons and the top ten take about 0.91%. This same sample was also part of a study on T cells expressing NK-cell markers.

Sequencing was performed on CD4+ T cells sorted from blood. These receptors originate from a woman between 18 and 30 years old in good health.

The chain joins TRBV30 to TRBJ2-1, with 11 nucleotides matching TRBD1. Unmatched junction bases numbered 5, after V lost 3 bases and J lost 4 bases. Germline loops: CDR1 GTSNPN, CDR2 SVGIG (reference sequence). The CDR3 is made up of 15 amino acids. CDR3 nucleotides: TGTGCCTGGAGGAGGGACAGGGGGGCTTACAATGAGCAGTTCTTC. Translating gives CAWRRDRGAYNEQFF.

This clonotype was detected many times. The rearrangement joins TRBV10-2 to TRBJ1-2; D is uncertain. V lost 2 bases, J lost 2 bases, and 9 bases lay in between. The CDR3 contains 14 residues. The germline V gene has CDR1 WSHSY and CDR2 SAAADI. The CDR3 is CASSEDATNYGYTF. CDR3 nucleotide sequence: TGCGCCAGCAGTGAGGACGCAACGAACTATGGCTACACCTTC.

The chain uses TRBV15 and TRBJ1-5; the D gene is possibly TRBD1 (6 bases). Trimming left V 4 bases short and J 11 bases short, with 12 bases between. The CDR3 is made up of 12 amino acids. Germline loops: CDR1 LNHNV, CDR2 YYDKDF (reference sequence). The CDR3 spells CATSKPDSAQHF. DNA for the CDR3: TGTGCCACCAGCAAACCGGACAGTGCCCAGCATTTT.

There are a few counts of this clonotype. This sequence joins TRBV4-3 and TRBJ2-1; no clear D gene. Germline lookup yields CDR1 LGHNA and CDR2 YSLEER. V was clipped by 0 bases and J by 4 bases, with 7 bases between them. CDR3 length equals 14 residues. The CDR3 loop is CASSQDPVYNEQFF. CDR3 nucleotides: TGCGCCAGCAGCCAAGATCCGGTGTACAATGAGCAGTTCTTC.

This clonotype was counted between two and nine times. The chain employs TRBV7-2 and TRBJ2-7, with 7 bases lining up with TRBD2. Germline assignment: CDR1 SGHTA and CDR2 FQGNSA. There are 15 residues in the CDR3. Germline trimming cut 1 base from V and 8 bases from J; bases unmatched to any gene: 11. The CDR3 spells CASSLGSGNSLQQYF. The CDR3 coding sequence is TGTGCCAGCAGCTTAGGGAGCGGGAACTCACTACAGCAGTACTTC.

This clonotype was detected many times. The gene calls are TRBV5-1 and TRBJ1-1; 8 nucleotides line up with TRBD1. CDR3 length equals 15 residues. With V trimmed by 4 bases and J by 0 bases, 5 bases remained unmatched. CDR1 and CDR2 (germline): SGHRS, YFSETQ. CDR3 DNA: TGCGCCAGCAGCCCAAGACAGGGGTTGAACACTGAAGCTTTCTTT. This gives the protein CASSPRQGLNTEAFF. Full variable domain (rest looked up from reference TRBV5-1 and TRBJ1-1): KAGVTQTPRYLIKTRGQQVTLSCSPISGHRSVSWYQQTPGQGLQFLFEYFSETQRNKGNFPGRFSGRQFSNSRSEMNVSTLELGDSALYLCASSPRQGLNTEAFFGQGTRLTVV.

This clonotype was detected a few times. The rearrangement links TRBV5-1 to TRBJ2-5, with 11 bases lining up with TRBD1. CDR1 and CDR2 from the germline V gene are SGHRS and YFSETQ. V was pared by 2 bases and J by 4 bases, with 1 base of the junction left unmatched. This CDR3 spans 14 amino acids. CDR3 residues: CASSFGTGGETQYF. The CDR3 DNA follows: TGCGCCAGCAGCTTCGGGACAGGGGGAGAGACCCAGTACTTC. The full variable domain, completed using reference TRBV5-1 and TRBJ2-5, is KAGVTQTPRYLIKTRGQQVTLSCSPISGHRSVSWYQQTPGQGLQFLFEYFSETQRNKGNFPGRFSGRQFSNSRSEMNVSTLELGDSALYLCASSFGTGGETQYFGPGTRLLVL.

This clonotype has just a few counts. The chain has TRBV6-1 and TRBJ2-7; TRBD1 matches 10 bases. J was trimmed by 5 bases and V by 4 bases; bases with no gene match: 5. The CDR3 is 14 amino acids. In germline, CDR1 is MNHNS, CDR2 SASEGT. This chain's CDR3 is CASSATGGLNEQYF. The CDR3 DNA is TGTGCCAGCAGTGCGACAGGGGGCCTGAACGAGCAGTACTTC.

The V and J genes are TRBV18 and TRBJ2-7; 11 bases line up with TRBD1. V was clipped by 3 bases and J by 4 bases; unmatched bases: 5. The CDR3 sequence is 15 residues long. Per the germline V gene, CDR1 is KGHSH and CDR2 is LQKENI. The CDR3 nucleotides are TGTGCCAGCTCACCCGGGACAGGGGGTTGGTACGAGCAGTACTTC. Translation gives CASSPGTGGWYEQYF.

This chain joins TRBV29-1 and TRBJ2-3; 9 bases map to TRBD2. J gave up 2 bases and V 8 bases, and 5 bases lay outside the gene matches. The CDR3 runs to 13 residues. Germline assignment: CDR1 SQVTM and CDR2 ANQGSEA. This CDR3 is CSPRLAATDTQYF. The CDR3 region has the DNA TGCAGCCCCCGACTAGCGGCCACAGATACGCAGTATTTT.

V is TRBV18 and J is TRBJ2-7, with TRBD1 matching over 7 bases. Unmatched junction bases numbered 5, after V lost 4 bases and J lost 5 bases. CDR1 and CDR2 from the germline V gene are KGHSH and LQKENI. The CDR3 is 13 amino acids. The CDR3 DNA sequence: TGTGCCAGCTCACAGGACAGGCTGAACGAGCAGTACTTC. Translation: CASSQDRLNEQYF.

This chain uses TRBV10-3 with TRBJ2-7; 9 bases are shared with TRBD1. This CDR3 region has 14 residues. Germline CDR1 is ENHRY and CDR2 is SYGVKD. Losses at the gene ends were 10 bases for V and 4 bases for J; bases not matched to a gene: 11. CDR3 region: CATKYRDRAYEQYF. CDR3 sequence (DNA): TGTGCCACCAAATACCGGGACAGGGCTTACGAGCAGTACTTC.

This clonotype was recorded many times. The rearrangement joins TRBV7-3 to TRBJ2-3, with D perhaps matching TRBD1 or TRBD2 (5 bases each). Trimming shortened V by 1 base and J by 6 bases, and 8 bases separated the two germline ends. The CDR3 runs to 13 residues. Germline values: CDR1 SGHTA, CDR2 FQGTGA. The DNA for the CDR3 is TGTGCCAGCAGCTTAAGCAGGGAGGATACGCAGTATTTT. It yields the protein CASSLSREDTQYF.

The chain has TRBV10-3 and TRBJ2-3; 7 bases match TRBD1. The CDR3 extends over 15 amino acids. V shed 5 bases, J shed 1 base, and the junction held 6 bases outside the gene matches. The germline CDR1 and CDR2 sequences are ENHRY and SYGVKD. For the CDR3, the DNA is TGTGCCATCAGTCGACAGGGAACGGGCACAGATACGCAGTATTTT. This translates into CAISRQGTGTDTQYF.